This T cell receptor (beta chain) was recorded in a study of control samples from healthy donors and cancer patients. Germline values: CDR1 SGHKS, CDR2 YYEKEE (reference sequence). The germline V and J ends were trimmed by 6 bases and 4 bases, with 10 bases remaining between them. The CDR3 is 12 amino acids. This table comes from immunoSEQ multiplex PCR, and its TCRdb copy is limited to in-frame clones, with some not included. In the table there are 90,000 or so clones, roughly nine tenths of which are singletons. The sample taken for sequencing was blood. This clonotype was sampled from a woman aged 60 to 75 in good health. The chain joins TRBV5-5 to TRBJ1-2; no clear D. The CDR3 DNA sequence: TGTGCCAGCACCCCGACTTTCTATGGCTACACCTTC. It specifies CASTPTFYGYTF.